The 23 T cell receptor beta chains in this list originate from one sample, sequenced in a study of blood T cell repertoires in COVID-19. Here immunoSEQ multiplex PCR was the method, and the copy in TCRdb shows in-frame clones only, minus some. This table holds hundreds of thousands of clones, around 87% found once. The sequenced sample consisted of PBMCs or T cells enriched from blood (not recorded which). The receptors stem from a man between 18 and 35 years old who had recovered from COVID-19.

The sample holds a few counts of this clone. V and J are TRBV19 and TRBJ2-2; D might be TRBD1 (5 bases). This CDR3 has 14 residues. V lost 5 bases, J lost 6 bases, and 13 bases lay in between. CDR1 LNHDA and CDR2 SQIVND come from the germline V gene (reference sequence). The CDR3 sequence is CASSPTDEAGELFF. CDR3 sequence (DNA): TGTGCCAGTAGTCCGACAGATGAGGCCGGGGAGCTGTTTTTT.

V gene TRBV25-1 combines with J gene TRBJ1-3; D might be TRBD1 (6 bases). Trimming took 2 bases from V and 0 from J, leaving 11 bases between them. CDR3 size: 16 residues. CDR1 and CDR2 from the germline V gene are MGHDK and SYGVNS. CDR3 protein: CASSEDRTLSGNTIYF. The CDR3 region has the DNA TGTGCCAGCAGTGAAGACAGGACCCTCTCTGGAAACACCATATATTTT.

The J gene is TRBJ1-1, the V gene TRBV3-1 (or the pseudogene TRBV3-2), with TRBD1 as a possible D gene (6 bases). The CDR3 is 14 residues long. Germline values: CDR1 LGHDT, CDR2 YNNKEL (reference sequence). V was pared by 0 bases and J by 5 bases, with 10 bases between. The chain's CDR3 is CASSQDLGGTEAFF. Here the CDR3 DNA reads TGTGCCAGCAGCCAAGATTTAGGGGGAACTGAAGCTTTCTTT.

This sequence joins TRBV7-9 and TRBJ1-3, with TRBD1 matching over 7 bases. Germline CDR1 and CDR2: SEHNR and FQNEAQ (reference sequence). There are 14 residues in the CDR3. V dropped 6 bases and J dropped 0; count of bases not matched to a gene: 2. CDR3 sequence: CASSWDSSGNTIYF. In DNA form, the CDR3 reads TGTGCCAGCAGTTGGGACAGCTCTGGAAACACCATATATTTT. Full variable domain (missing parts from reference TRBV7-9 and TRBJ1-3): DTGVSQNPRHKITKRGQNVTFRCDPISEHNRLYWYRQTLGQGPEFLTYFQNEAQLEKSRLLSDRFSAERPKGSFSTLEIQRTEQGDSAMYLCASSWDSSGNTIYFGEGSWLTVV.

This clone has just one count. This chain uses TRBV7-9 with TRBJ2-7, with unresolved D. Trimming shortened V by 0 bases and J by 2 bases, and 5 bases separated the two germline ends. The V gene's germline CDR1 is SEHNR and CDR2 FQNEAQ (reference sequence). The CDR3 contains 13 residues. The CDR3 reads CASSLAATYEQYF. The CDR3 DNA reads TGTGCCAGCAGCTTAGCCGCGACCTACGAGCAGTACTTC.

The chain employs TRBV27 and TRBJ2-1; TRBD2 aligns across 7 bases. Germline V CDR1 and CDR2: MNHEY, SMNVEV (reference sequence). V shed 9 bases, J shed 3 bases, and the junction held 11 bases outside the gene matches. This CDR3 has 15 amino acids. DNA of the CDR3: TGTGCCAGTGGAAGGGAGGGCACCATCTACAATGAGCAGTTCTTC. The encoded protein is CASGREGTIYNEQFF.

The chain has TRBV27 and TRBJ1-2; 7 bases agree with TRBD1. The V and J ends lost 0 bases and 5 bases, in that order; junction bases with no gene match: 9. Germline CDR1 is MNHEY and CDR2 is SMNVEV (reference sequence). The CDR3 has 16 amino acids. For the CDR3, the DNA is TGTGCCAGCAGTTTATCAGGGACAGCGATACCTTATGGCTACACCTTC. Its protein is CASSLSGTAIPYGYTF.

This clone was observed a single time. The chain couples TRBV5-1 to TRBJ2-2; 11 nucleotides align to TRBD2. Germline assignment: CDR1 SGHRS and CDR2 YFSETQ. V was pared by 4 bases and J by 5 bases, with 7 bases of the junction left unmatched. This CDR3 spans 16 amino acids. The CDR3: CASSPVAGGLTGELFF. The CDR3 DNA follows: TGCGCCAGCAGCCCGGTAGCGGGAGGGCTAACCGGGGAGCTGTTTTTT.

The V and J genes are TRBV19 and TRBJ1-1, with 8 nucleotides matching TRBD1. CDR3 length: 13 amino acids. Trimming removed 3 bases from V and 4 bases from J; junction bases left unmatched: 1. Germline CDR1 reads LNHDA; CDR2 reads SQIVND (reference sequence). In DNA, the CDR3 is TGTGCCAGTAGTATGCAGGGGGCCACTGAAGCTTTCTTT. Translated, it gives CASSMQGATEAFF. Drawing the rest from reference TRBV19 and TRBJ1-1, the complete variable domain is DGGITQSPKYLFRKEGQNVTLSCEQNLNHDAMYWYRQDPGQGLRLIYYSQIVNDFQKGDIAEGYSVSREKKESFPLTVTSAQKNPTAFYLCASSMQGATEAFFGQGTRLTVV.

A note on this clone: Other nucleotide sequences from this sample produce the same CDR3. The chain uses TRBV9 and TRBJ2-2; D may be TRBD1 (6 bases). Trimming removed 1 base at V and 4 bases at J, with 11 bases between. The germline gives CDR1 SGDLS, CDR2 YYNGEE. This CDR3 contains 15 residues. The CDR3 DNA reads as TGTGCCAGCAGCGTACGGCAGGGGAGCACCGGGGAGCTGTTTTTT. Protein product: CASSVRQGSTGELFF.

The sample holds one count of this clone. The V call is TRBV7-2, the J call TRBJ2-1; 11 bases line up with TRBD1. Per germline, CDR1 SGHTA and CDR2 FQGNSA. The CDR3 spans 15 residues. With 5 bases clipped from V and 1 base from J, the junction kept 1 base outside the gene matches. CDR3 nucleotide sequence: TGTGCCAGCAGCCGGGACAGGGGGTCCTACAATGAGCAGTTCTTC. This codes for CASSRDRGSYNEQFF. Full variable domain (outside the CDR3, taken from reference TRBV7-2 and TRBJ2-1): GAGVSQSPSNKVTEKGKDVELRCDPISGHTALYWYRQSLGQGLEFLIYFQGNSAPDKSGLPSDRFSAERTGGSVSTLTIQRTQQEDSAVYLCASSRDRGSYNEQFFGPGTRLTVL.

Note on this clone: In the same sample, other DNA sequences code for this CDR3. The V gene is TRBV6-5, the J gene TRBJ2-7; no clear D gene. Trimming stripped 3 bases from V and 4 bases from J, with 4 bases between. CDR1 is MNHEY, CDR2 SVGAGI, per germline. The CDR3 totals 11 residues. This chain's CDR3 is CASSYLYEQYF. CDR3 DNA: TGTGCCAGCAGTTATCTTTACGAGCAGTACTTC.

The chain joins TRBV27 to TRBJ2-1; possible D gene TRBD2, 5 bases. Per the germline V gene, CDR1 is MNHEY and CDR2 is SMNVEV (reference sequence). The ends were cut back, 7 bases at V and 0 bases at J, with 19 bases in the middle. There are 17 residues in the CDR3. Written as DNA, the CDR3 is TGTGCCAGCATCCCGAGACTTCCCGAGGGCTCCTACAATGAGCAGTTCTTC. Translation: CASIPRLPEGSYNEQFF.

The chain joins TRBV25-1 to TRBJ2-2; a possible D gene is TRBD2 (6 bases). Germline V CDR1 and CDR2: MGHDK, SYGVNS. Trimming cost V 6 bases and J 3 bases, with 14 bases left between them. This CDR3 has 15 amino acids. CDR3 coding DNA: TGTGCCAGCAGGAACGTGGGGGGTGACACCGGGGAGCTGTTTTTT. Amino acid sequence: CASRNVGGDTGELFF.

This sequence joins TRBV5-1 and TRBJ1-4, with D possibly TRBD1 on 6 matching bases. The germline V gene has CDR1 SGHRS and CDR2 YFSETQ. V shed 3 bases and J shed 7 bases, with 13 bases lying between them. This CDR3 has 14 residues. The CDR3 DNA reads TGCGCCAGCAGCTCAACAGGGTTATCTGAAAAACTGTTTTTT. Its translation is CASSSTGLSEKLFF.

This chain connects TRBV24-1 to TRBJ1-2, with a tentative D call TRBD1 (5 bases). Between the trimmed V and J ends, which lost 2 bases and 3 bases, there was a span of 18 bases. Germline loops: CDR1 KGHDR, CDR2 SFDVKD. CDR3 length: 17 residues. Written as DNA, the CDR3 is TGTGCCACCAGTGATTCCCCCGGGACTTCGGGGGACTATGGCTACACCTTC. Protein: CATSDSPGTSGDYGYTF.

CDR3 DNA sequence: TGTGCCAGTAGTGTTGGACAGGGAAACATTCAGTACTTC. Translation gives CASSVGQGNIQYF. This rearrangement joins TRBV19 to TRBJ2-4; 8 bases map to TRBD1. The CDR3 consists of 13 residues. Losses at the gene ends were 5 bases for V and 6 bases for J; bases not matched to a gene: 3. Germline lookup yields CDR1 LNHDA and CDR2 SQIVND (reference sequence).

V is TRBV4-1 and J is TRBJ2-3; a possible D gene is TRBD2 (5 bases). With 1 base removed from V and 3 bases from J, the gap between germline ends came to 5 bases. This CDR3 has 13 residues. CDR1 is MGHRA and CDR2 is YSYEKL in the germline V gene. CDR3 nucleotides: TGCGCCAGCAGCCAAGGGAGGACAGATACGCAGTATTTT. Its protein is CASSQGRTDTQYF.

J is TRBJ1-5 and V is TRBV28; 8 bases line up with TRBD1. The CDR3 is 14 residues long. CDR1 is MDHEN and CDR2 is SYDVKM in the germline V gene. J was trimmed by 4 bases and V by 6 bases; bases with no gene match: 5. In DNA, the CDR3 is TGTGCCAGCAGCACAGGGGGAACTAATCAGCCCCAGCATTTT. Amino acids: CASSTGGTNQPQHF.

The CDR3 DNA sequence: TGCAGCGTTGAAGTCCCCCCTGCCGGGGAGCTGTTTTTT. Its protein product is CSVEVPPAGELFF. The chain links TRBV29-1 to TRBJ2-2; D is undetermined. With 1 base removed from V and 6 bases from J, the gap between germline ends came to 9 bases. Germline V gene sequence: CDR1 SQVTM, CDR2 ANQGSEA. The CDR3 has 13 residues.

The V and J genes are TRBV4-2 and TRBJ1-1; TRBD1 aligns across 8 bases. Germline V lookup: CDR1 LGHNA, CDR2 YNFKEQ. The CDR3 consists of 15 residues. The V and J ends lost 3 bases and 3 bases, in that order; junction bases with no gene match: 6. The CDR3 loop is CASSHLGQGDTEAFF. The CDR3 DNA reads as TGTGCCAGCAGCCACCTAGGACAGGGAGACACTGAAGCTTTCTTT.

V and J are TRBV5-4 and TRBJ2-7; a possible D gene is TRBD1 (6 bases). Trimming took off 4 bases at V and 3 bases at J, with 11 bases between the two ends. Per germline, CDR1 SGHNT and CDR2 YYREEE (reference sequence). There are 13 residues in the CDR3. DNA for the CDR3: TGTGCCAGCAGCGTCGGACAGTTCTACGAGCAGTACTTC. It yields the protein CASSVGQFYEQYF.

The chain carries TRBV28 and TRBJ1-5, with 10 bases identical to TRBD1. The ends lost 2 bases at V and 8 bases at J; junction bases unmatched: 9. Germline CDR1 MDHEN, CDR2 SYDVKM. This CDR3 comprises 16 residues. The CDR3: CASSLLTGGGREPQHF. The CDR3, as DNA: TGTGCCAGCAGTTTACTGACAGGGGGCGGTCGGGAGCCCCAGCATTTT. Full variable domain (outside the CDR3, taken from reference TRBV28 and TRBJ1-5): DVKVTQSSRYLVKRTGEKVFLECVQDMDHENMFWYRQDPGLGLRLIYFSYDVKMKEKGDIPEGYSVSREKKERFSLILESASTNQTSMYLCASSLLTGGGREPQHFGDGTRLSIL.